This entry concerns a single TCR beta chain. Losses at the gene ends were 1 base for V and 4 bases for J; bases not matched to a gene: 7. The germline V gene encodes CDR1 SGHRS and CDR2 YFSETQ. This CDR3 has 16 amino acids. Sequencing was performed with immunoSEQ multiplex PCR; in TCRdb, only in-frame clones are kept and a portion is missing. The sample records over 250,000 clones, 91% being singletons. These data belong to a study of blood T cell repertoires in COVID-19. The genes are TRBV5-1 and TRBJ2-2; 7 bases are shared with TRBD1. The source of this sequence is a person under 35 with COVID-19, enrolled during active disease. Sequencing was done on a sample of peripheral blood. CDR3 protein: CASSLTSGQITGELFF. The CDR3 coding sequence is TGCGCCAGCAGCTTGACTTCGGGACAGATCACCGGGGAGCTGTTTTTT.